A selection of T cell receptor beta chains follows, all from one sample in a study of blood T cell repertoires in COVID-19. TCRdb keeps only in-frame clones here, not all; method: immunoSEQ multiplex PCR. The table records around 310,000 clones, approximately 88% of them present only once. Sequencing was performed on PBMCs or T cells enriched from blood (not recorded which). Receptors originate from a man aged 30 to 45 who had recovered from COVID-19. Both conserved end residues are part of each CDR3.

V gene: TRBV6-5
J gene: TRBJ1-1
CDR3 protein: CASSEIDGGTEAFF

V gene: TRBV19
J gene: TRBJ1-5
CDR3 protein: CASSDGNSFSNQPQHF

V gene: TRBV7-9
J gene: TRBJ2-3
CDR3 protein: CASSLFLAGGRGDTQYF

V gene: TRBV5-1
J gene: TRBJ1-6
CDR3 protein: CASSYATGGSPLHF

V gene: TRBV12-3/TRBV12-4
J gene: TRBJ2-1
CDR3 protein: CASVGTSGEQFF

V gene: TRBV4-1
J gene: TRBJ1-5
CDR3 protein: CASSRGTGGYQPQHF

V gene: TRBV5-1
J gene: TRBJ1-6
CDR3 protein: CASSPVGQGNSPLHF

V gene: TRBV30
J gene: TRBJ2-7
CDR3 protein: CAFSRGTSRGEQYF

V gene: TRBV24-1
J gene: TRBJ2-5
CDR3 protein: CATRDRVGETQYF

V gene: TRBV28
J gene: TRBJ1-5
CDR3 protein: CASSLAGLNINQPQHF

V gene: TRBV2
J gene: TRBJ2-1
CDR3 protein: CASSPLAEQFF

V gene: TRBV2
J gene: TRBJ2-7
CDR3 protein: CASSEVHSGTGGEQYF

V gene: TRBV6-2/TRBV6-3
J gene: TRBJ1-6
CDR3 protein: CASSWTQSYSPLHF

V gene: TRBV19
J gene: TRBJ1-2
CDR3 protein: CASRTGDTSYGYTF

V gene: TRBV7-9
J gene: TRBJ1-1
CDR3 protein: CASSFRGPEAFF

V gene: TRBV2
J gene: TRBJ2-2
CDR3 protein: CASGRGIGELFF

V gene: TRBV30
J gene: TRBJ1-1
CDR3 protein: CAWSVFSEGWLTGHGNTEAFF

V gene: TRBV5-6
J gene: TRBJ2-3
CDR3 protein: CASSSTLAGSDTQYF

V gene: TRBV27
J gene: TRBJ2-1
CDR3 protein: CASSQGVNEQFF

V gene: TRBV6-1
J gene: TRBJ1-1
CDR3 protein: CASSDGRGAFF

V gene: TRBV5-1
J gene: TRBJ1-3
CDR3 protein: CASSIGDRLFGNTIYF

V gene: TRBV7-9
J gene: TRBJ1-4
CDR3 protein: CASSLPGQNEKLFF

V gene: TRBV4-1
J gene: TRBJ1-5
CDR3 protein: CASSRTVGNQPQHF

V gene: TRBV24-1
J gene: TRBJ1-2
CDR3 protein: CATSDYPNSYGYTF

V gene: TRBV6-1
J gene: TRBJ2-1
CDR3 protein: CASSELAGTAYNEQFF

V gene: TRBV7-2
J gene: TRBJ2-1
CDR3 protein: CASISLAGGPSEQFF